A single sample gave rise to the 7 T cell receptor beta chains below, sequenced in a study of T cells after somatic rescue of genetic block. Measured with immunoSEQ multiplex PCR; TCRdb has only the in-frame clones, and not every one. This table holds roughly 11,000 clones, about 71% found once. Sequences were obtained from peripheral blood mononuclear cells (PBMCs). Receptors originate from a boy aged 5-17 years.

This clone was observed a handful of times. The CDR3 nucleotides are TGTGCCAGCAGCATAGGACAGAGCCTAGCAGATACGCAGTATTTT. Translated, it gives CASSIGQSLADTQYF. This sequence joins TRBV6-6 and TRBJ2-3; maybe TRBD1 (6 bases). Germline V lookup: CDR1 MNHNY, CDR2 SVGAGI (reference sequence). The CDR3 is made up of 15 amino acids. The ends were cut back, 6 bases at V and 4 bases at J, with 17 bases in the middle.

This clone was seen once. The chain has TRBV7-9 and TRBJ2-3; D might be TRBD1 (6 bases). Per germline, CDR1 SEHNR and CDR2 FQNEAQ (reference sequence). V lost 3 bases and J lost 0, with 10 bases in between. CDR3 length equals 15 residues. The CDR3 protein is CASSLGALSTDTQYF. DNA for the CDR3: TGTGCCAGCAGCTTGGGGGCACTTAGCACAGATACGCAGTATTTT.

J is TRBJ2-1 and V is TRBV7-2; 11 bases align to TRBD2. The germline gives CDR1 SGHTA, CDR2 FQGNSA. The CDR3 consists of 16 residues. After removal of 1 base from V and 8 bases from J, the junction contained 7 bases not matched to a gene. CDR3 residues: CASSLGVAGGPYEQFF. DNA for the CDR3: TGTGCCAGCAGCTTAGGGGTAGCGGGAGGGCCTTATGAGCAGTTCTTC.

The V call is TRBV7-9, the J call TRBJ2-7; tentatively, D is TRBD1 (6 bases). Germline V gene data show CDR1 as SEHNR and CDR2 as FQNEAQ (reference sequence). V lost 1 base to trimming and J lost 5 bases, with 15 bases between them. CDR3 size: 15 residues. CDR3 in DNA: TGTGCCAGCAGCTTAGAATGGGGGCCTACGAACGAGCAGTACTTC. It codes for CASSLEWGPTNEQYF.

This clone was recorded only once. This sequence joins TRBV7-9 and TRBJ1-4, with D hard to call. Trimming cost V 2 bases and J 5 bases, with 9 bases left between them. Germline CDR1 reads SEHNR; CDR2 reads FQNEAQ (reference sequence). The CDR3 consists of 14 residues. The CDR3 loop is CASSLYGKNEKLFF. The CDR3 bases are TGTGCCAGCAGCTTATACGGTAAAAATGAAAAACTGTTTTTT.

The V and J genes are TRBV6-1 and TRBJ2-7, with 7 nucleotides matching TRBD1. V shed 7 bases and J 4 bases; nucleotides not matched to a gene: 7. The CDR3 has 13 residues. Germline lookup yields CDR1 MNHNS and CDR2 SASEGT. DNA for the CDR3: TGTGCCAGCAACCGACAGGGTGGGTACGAGCAGTACTTC. Its protein is CASNRQGGYEQYF.

The rearrangement links TRBV5-1 to TRBJ1-4; 8 bases line up with TRBD1. The CDR3 runs to 17 residues. With V trimmed by 3 bases and J by 5 bases, 12 bases remained unmatched. The germline V gene has CDR1 SGHRS and CDR2 YFSETQ. The CDR3 protein is CASSYGQGGGQNEKLFF. CDR3 nucleotide sequence: TGCGCCAGCAGCTACGGACAGGGAGGAGGTCAGAATGAAAAACTGTTTTTT.